These T cell receptor beta chains were read from a single sample in a study of immune evolution from preneoplasia to lung adenocarcinoma. Clones were sequenced by immunoSEQ multiplex PCR, and TCRdb holds only the in-frame ones, with some missing. The repertoire includes 3,500 to 5,000 clones, about three quarters of them detected once, and roughly an eighth sits in the top ten. Sequencing input: FFPE minimally invasive lung adenocarcinoma tissue. The source is a person in their 70s with lung adenocarcinoma. Both conserved end residues are part of each CDR3. The D gene is left open where the match is weak. Size is omitted from some rows. Given values are once, few, many or a class for expanded clones.

NA	TRBV11-2	NA	TRBJ2-7	TGTGCCAGCAGCTTAGGGGTCAGCGGATACGAGCAGTACTTC	CASSLGVSGYEQYF
NA	TRBV7-9	NA	TRBJ1-2	TGTGCCAGCAGCGTCAGGGGTCTTGGGGGCTACACCTTC	CASSVRGLGGYTF
TRBD1	TRBV5-5	NA	TRBJ1-1	TGTGCCAGCAGCTTGGCCGGTCCAGGGGGAAACACTGAAGCTTTCTTT	CASSLAGPGGNTEAFF
NA	TRBV7-9	NA	TRBJ2-7	TGTGCCAGCAGCTTAGTGTCCTACGAGCAGTACTTC	CASSLVSYEQYF
NA	TRBV14	NA	TRBJ2-5	TGTGCCAGCAGCCAAGATCTTATAGGGTGGCGAGAGACCCAGTACTTC	CASSQDLIGWRETQYF
TRBD1	TRBV7-2	NA	TRBJ2-1	TGTGCCAGCAGCTTAGACAGGGGGCTCCACAATGAGCAGTTCTTC	CASSLDRGLHNEQFF
TRBD1	TRBV11-2	NA	TRBJ2-7	TGTGCCAGCAGCGTTGCCAGGGGGCTGGGGTCCTACGAGCAGTACTTC	CASSVARGLGSYEQYF
NA	TRBV28	NA	TRBJ2-3	TGTGCCAGCAGTTTAATTAGCACAGATACGCAGTATTTT	CASSLISTDTQYF
TRBD2	TRBV11-2	NA	TRBJ2-3	TGTGCCAGCAGCCGAGGGGAGGGACGCACAGATACGCAGTATTTT	CASSRGEGRTDTQYF
TRBD1	TRBV11-3	NA	TRBJ2-1	TGTGCCAGCAGGTCGACAGGGACGGTTGAGCAGTTCTTC	CASRSTGTVEQFF
NA	TRBV10-2	NA	TRBJ1-6	TGCGCCAGCAGTGAGTCCACTAATTCACCCCTCCACTTT	CASSESTNSPLHF
NA	TRBV6-6	once	TRBJ2-5	TGTGCCAGCAGTTATGAGGGGGGGCGCGTAGAGACCCAGTACTTC	CASSYEGGRVETQYF
TRBD2	TRBV7-6	NA	TRBJ2-2	TGTGCCGTCCCGGGACTAGGTCAATCCGGGGAGCTGTTTTTT	CAVPGLGQSGELFF
NA	TRBV9	NA	TRBJ1-2	TGTGCCAGCAGCGCCGACGGGGTGTATGGCTACACCTTC	CASSADGVYGYTF
TRBD2	TRBV2	NA	TRBJ2-1	TGTGCCAGCAGTTTCCTAAGCGGGGGGTACAATGAGCAGTTCTTC	CASSFLSGGYNEQFF
NA	TRBV29-1	NA	TRBJ2-3	TGCAGCGTTCACCCCAGGGTCACAGATACGCAGTATTTT	CSVHPRVTDTQYF
NA	TRBV30	few	TRBJ1-1	TGTGCCTGGAAATTAATGGGGGGGGTAAACACTGAAGCTTTCTTT	CAWKLMGGVNTEAFF
NA	TRBV23-1	NA	TRBJ2-7	TGCGCCAGCAGGCCGGGACTCCTACCAACCTACGAGCAGTACTTC	CASRPGLLPTYEQYF
TRBD2	TRBV5-1	large	TRBJ2-2	TGCGCCAGCAGCTTGGCTAGCGGGAGTACCGGGGAGCTGTTTTTT	CASSLASGSTGELFF
NA	TRBV7-9	NA	TRBJ1-1	TGTGCCCGCGATAGGTGGCGCACTGAAGCTTTCTTT	CARDRWRTEAFF
TRBD1	TRBV12-5	NA	TRBJ1-1	TGTGCTAGTGGTTCGGGACAGGGGATAGGTAAGACTGAAGCTTTCTTT	CASGSGQGIGKTEAFF
TRBD1	TRBV4-1	NA	TRBJ1-4	TGCGCCAGCAGCCAATATGGAGGGGGCGCAGAAACTAATGAAAAACTGTTTTTT	CASSQYGGGAETNEKLFF
NA	TRBV29-1	NA	TRBJ1-2	TGCAGCGTTGAAGAGGGATCCTATGGCTACACCTTC	CSVEEGSYGYTF
TRBD2	TRBV11-2	NA	TRBJ2-1	TGTGCCAGCAGCTTACATGGGGGAGGGTCAAGCTCCTACAATGAGCAGTTCTTC	CASSLHGGGSSSYNEQFF
NA	TRBV6-5	few	TRBJ2-1	TGTGCCAGCAGTTACCGTAGGGTTAGCTCCTACAATGAGCAGTTCTTC	CASSYRRVSSYNEQFF
NA	TRBV12-5	NA	TRBJ1-1	TGTGCTAGTGGTTTGGGAGACCCTACGAACACTGAAGCTTTCTTT	CASGLGDPTNTEAFF